The 25 T cell receptor beta chains presented below share a single source sample, sequenced in a study of T-cell memory formation after mild COVID-19. A single record per CDR3 protein comes from TCRdb applying MiXCR to the 5' RACE reads. The table records more than 250,000 distinct CDR3 sequences, around 17% of them present only once. Sequenced input: PBMCs or a T cell subset sorted from them (not recorded which). Receptor source: a man aged 18 to 30 who had mild COVID-19 (a few samples of this study predate the infection). Cell type and time point are not known.

This clonotype was seen a handful of times. V is TRBV14 and J is TRBJ2-2; 8 nucleotides line up with TRBD1. The CDR3 is 16 amino acids. CDR1 and CDR2 from the germline V gene are SGHDN and FVKESK. Trimming took 4 bases from V and 3 from J; bases not matched to a gene: 7. CDR3 in amino acids: CASSPWTGRYTGELFF. The CDR3 bases are TGTGCCAGCAGCCCGTGGACAGGGCGGTACACCGGGGAGCTGTTTTTT.

This clonotype was seen only a few times. The V and J genes are TRBV10-2 and TRBJ2-1, with D maybe TRBD2 (5 bases). CDR1 and CDR2 from the germline V gene are WSHSY and SAAADI. V was trimmed by 8 bases and J by 9 bases, leaving 11 bases between them. This CDR3 contains 11 residues. Here the CDR3 DNA reads TGCGCCAGCGAACGGGGTCCTGAGCAGTTCTTC. This sequence encodes CASERGPEQFF.

The sample holds a few counts of this clonotype. The chain combines TRBV24-1 with TRBJ2-2; D gene uncertain. The V end lost 3 bases, the J end lost 6 bases, and 10 bases lay between the germline ends. The CDR3 is 14 residues long. CDR1 and CDR2 from the germline V gene are KGHDR and SFDVKD. The CDR3 sequence is CATSDAQVAGELFF. The CDR3 DNA reads as TGTGCCACCAGTGATGCCCAGGTAGCCGGGGAGCTGTTTTTT.

Points on this clonotype: A much larger clone differs from this one at a single base, so this may be a read error. This rearrangement joins TRBV7-8 to TRBJ2-2; D ambiguous. CDR1 is SGHVS, CDR2 FQNEAQ, per germline. CDR3 length equals 15 residues. The V end lost 3 bases, the J end lost 4 bases, and 12 bases lay between the germline ends. The CDR3 loop is CASSFNVHGTGELFF. In nucleotides, the CDR3 is TGTGCCAGCAGCTTTAACGTCCACGGCACCGGGGAGCTGTTTTTT.

This clonotype was seen at least ten times. This chain joins TRBV6-6 and TRBJ1-5; D possibly corresponds to TRBD1 (5 bases). V was trimmed by 5 bases and J by 2 bases, leaving 13 bases between them. Germline lookup yields CDR1 MNHNY and CDR2 SVGAGI (reference sequence). The CDR3 totals 15 residues. The CDR3 here is CASSQGLVGNQPQHF. In DNA form, the CDR3 reads TGTGCCAGCAGTCAGGGACTAGTTGGCAATCAGCCCCAGCATTTT.

This rearrangement joins TRBV5-1 to TRBJ2-5, with a possible D match to TRBD2 (5 bases). Looked up from germline, CDR1 is SGHRS and CDR2 is YFSETQ. The V gene lost 4 bases and the J gene lost 5 bases, with 18 bases spanning the gap. CDR3 length equals 15 residues. The chain's CDR3 is CASSRVRTVGETQYF. CDR3 nucleotide sequence: TGCGCCAGCAGCAGGGTTAGGACTGTTGGGGAGACCCAGTACTTC.

This clonotype was detected only a few times. This sequence joins TRBV11-2 and TRBJ2-1, with D unresolved. The germline V gene encodes CDR1 SGHAT and CDR2 FQNNGV. The CDR3 is made up of 17 amino acids. V lost 5 bases and J lost 4, with 21 bases in between. CDR3 coding DNA: TGTGCCAGCAGCGCACCCGCCCCGGGTCGGGTTTACAATGAGCAGTTCTTC. This encodes CASSAPAPGRVYNEQFF.

The chain carries TRBV20-1 and TRBJ2-1, with 8 bases matching TRBD2. The V segment lost 0 bases and the J segment 5 bases; nucleotides outside the gene matches: 6. The CDR3 covers 15 residues. The germline CDR1 and CDR2 sequences are DFQATT and SNEGSKA (reference sequence). The CDR3 DNA reads TGCAGTGCTAGAGAAAGAAGCGGGGGCGACAATGAGCAGTTCTTC. Translating it yields CSARERSGGDNEQFF.

The gene calls are TRBV29-1 and TRBJ2-5; D gene unclear. Trimming removed 6 bases at V and 2 bases at J, with 4 bases between. The CDR3 length is 10 residues. CDR1 and CDR2 from the germline V gene are SQVTM and ANQGSEA. The CDR3 region has the DNA TGCAGCGTAGAACAAGAGACCCAGTACTTC. This translates into CSVEQETQYF.

This clonotype was counted only a few times. The V call is TRBV27, the J call TRBJ2-1, with 12 bases fitting TRBD1. V gave up 6 bases and J gave up 7 bases; unmatched junction bases: 16. Germline V gene lookup returns CDR1 MNHEY and CDR2 SMNVEV (reference sequence). The CDR3 sequence is 18 residues long. The CDR3 bases are TGTGCCAGCAGCCTTAGGTACCCGGGACAGGGGGCGTCTAATGAGCAGTTCTTC. It is translated as CASSLRYPGQGASNEQFF.

This clonotype was counted ten times or more. The rearrangement joins TRBV7-9 to TRBJ1-5; perhaps TRBD1 as D (6 bases). V lost 7 bases to trimming and J lost 4 bases, with 11 bases between them. CDR3 size: 13 residues. The germline V gene has CDR1 SEHNR and CDR2 FQNEAQ (reference sequence). The chain's CDR3 is CASTTGQNQPQHF. In nucleotides, the CDR3 is TGTGCCAGCACCACTGGACAGAATCAGCCCCAGCATTTT.

V gene TRBV12-3 or TRBV12-4 combines with J gene TRBJ2-5, with 8 bases fitting TRBD2. The CDR3 has 15 residues. With V trimmed by 7 bases and J by 4 bases, 11 bases remained unmatched. CDR3 bases: TGTGCCAGCACCGTCGGACTAGCCGCCGGAGAGACCCAGTACTTC. Translation gives CASTVGLAAGETQYF.

The table lists this clonotype with many counts. The chain uses TRBV5-1 and TRBJ2-3; D might be TRBD1 or TRBD2, each matching 5 bases. This CDR3 spans 14 amino acids. In germline, CDR1 is SGHRS, CDR2 YFSETQ. Trimming removed 1 base at V and 2 bases at J, with 8 bases between. CDR3 amino acids: CASSLRDPTDTQYF. The CDR3 DNA is TGCGCCAGCAGCTTGAGGGACCCCACAGATACGCAGTATTTT.

This chain joins TRBV12-3 or TRBV12-4 and TRBJ1-1; TRBD1 matches 7 bases. There are 17 residues in the CDR3. V was clipped by 1 base and J by 6 bases; unmatched bases: 14. This chain's CDR3 is CASSLEGGGGYDAEAFF. CDR3 DNA: TGTGCCAGCAGTTTAGAAGGGGGCGGGGGGTACGACGCTGAAGCTTTCTTT.

The chain employs TRBV29-1 and TRBJ1-1; possible D gene TRBD1, 6 bases. The CDR3 is 12 residues long. Germline CDR1 and CDR2: SQVTM and ANQGSEA. V lost 6 bases and J lost 8, with 16 bases in between. The CDR3 is CSVDRTVQEAFF. The CDR3 bases are TGCAGCGTGGACCGGACAGTTCAGGAAGCTTTCTTT.

This chain connects TRBV7-3 to TRBJ2-3; TRBD1 matches 8 bases. The V segment lost 3 bases and the J segment 8 bases; nucleotides outside the gene matches: 7. The germline CDR1 and CDR2 sequences are SGHTA and FQGTGA. The CDR3 is 14 amino acids. In DNA, the CDR3 is TGTGCCAGCAGCTTGGACAGGGAGGCGGGTACGCAGTATTTT. Amino acid sequence: CASSLDREAGTQYF.

A few counts support this clonotype. V gene TRBV27 combines with J gene TRBJ1-4; TRBD1 is a possible D gene (5 bases). Germline V CDR1 and CDR2: MNHEY, SMNVEV (reference sequence). The ends were cut back, 8 bases at V and 3 bases at J, with 16 bases in the middle. This CDR3 is 15 amino acids long. DNA of the CDR3: TGTGCCAGCGGCAGGGTTTTCGAGTCTAATGAAAAACTGTTTTTT. Amino acid sequence: CASGRVFESNEKLFF.

This clonotype was observed a handful of times. The V gene is TRBV5-1, the J gene TRBJ2-3, with D uncertain. This CDR3 has 11 residues. CDR1 is SGHRS, CDR2 YFSETQ, per germline. The V and J ends lost 3 bases and 11 bases respectively, with 10 bases between them. The CDR3 loop is CASSWGQRQYF. The CDR3 nucleotides are TGCGCCAGCAGCTGGGGTCAGCGGCAGTATTTT.

This chain joins TRBV6-2 or TRBV6-3 and TRBJ1-1; TRBD1 might be the D (6 bases). This CDR3 spans 14 amino acids. Trimming took 9 bases from V and 5 from J, leaving 19 bases between them. Germline-derived CDR1 and CDR2 are MNHEY and SVGEGT. CDR3 amino acids: CARRVPGALTEAFF. The CDR3 DNA sequence: TGTGCCAGGAGAGTTCCAGGGGCCTTAACTGAAGCTTTCTTT.

This clonotype came up a few times. The chain couples TRBV5-1 to TRBJ1-4; no definite D call. Trimming pared 1 base from V and 7 bases from J, leaving 5 bases between. Germline loops: CDR1 SGHRS, CDR2 YFSETQ. This CDR3 region has 12 residues. CDR3 loop: CASSLLGEKLFF. Written as DNA, the CDR3 is TGCGCCAGCAGCTTGCTTGGTGAAAAACTGTTTTTT.

The chain uses TRBV20-1 and TRBJ1-5; 9 positions match TRBD1. Looked up from germline, CDR1 is DFQATT and CDR2 is SNEGSKA (reference sequence). The CDR3 has 13 residues. The trim removed 5 bases at V and 5 bases at J, leaving 4 bases unmatched. The CDR3 DNA is TGCAGTGCTGGACGACAGGGGGATCAGCCCCAGCATTTT. Translating gives CSAGRQGDQPQHF.

This chain connects TRBV5-5 to TRBJ1-1; D remains ambiguous. CDR1 SGHKS and CDR2 YYEKEE come from the germline V gene (reference sequence). V was pared by 0 bases and J by 5 bases, with 11 bases between. This CDR3 has 14 residues. The CDR3 DNA reads TGTGCCAGCAGCTTGGTCCCCCTGGGGACTGAAGCTTTCTTT. The encoded protein is CASSLVPLGTEAFF. The complete variable domain, with remaining parts taken from reference TRBV5-5 and TRBJ1-1, reads DAGVTQSPTHLIKTRGQQVTLRCSPISGHKSVSWYQQVLGQGPQFIFQYYEKEERGRGNFPDRFSARQFPNYSSELNVNALLLGDSALYLCASSLVPLGTEAFFGQGTRLTVV.

This clonotype turned up a few times. The rearrangement links TRBV5-1 to TRBJ1-2, with 10 positions matching TRBD1. J gave up 6 bases and V 4 bases, and 6 bases lay outside the gene matches. This CDR3 is 14 amino acids long. In germline, CDR1 is SGHRS, CDR2 YFSETQ. CDR3 sequence reads: CASSESTGGDGYTF. CDR3 DNA: TGCGCCAGCAGCGAGTCGACAGGGGGCGATGGCTACACCTTC.

J is TRBJ2-5 and V is TRBV6-6; 7 bases are a match to TRBD1. Germline trimming cut 6 bases from V and 2 bases from J; bases unmatched to any gene: 9. Germline values: CDR1 MNHNY, CDR2 SVGAGI (reference sequence). The CDR3 has 15 residues. CDR3 amino acids: CASRSDRVGQETQYF. In DNA, the CDR3 is TGTGCCAGCAGATCAGACAGGGTAGGGCAAGAGACCCAGTACTTC.

This clonotype has a count of ten or more. The rearrangement links TRBV7-2 to TRBJ2-1, with D possibly being TRBD2 (6 bases). The V gene lost 8 bases and the J gene lost 0 bases, with 14 bases spanning the gap. The CDR3 covers 15 residues. Germline V CDR1 and CDR2: SGHTA, FQGNSA. CDR3: CASGADGSSYNEQFF. The CDR3 DNA is TGTGCCAGCGGCGCAGACGGGAGCTCCTACAATGAGCAGTTCTTC.